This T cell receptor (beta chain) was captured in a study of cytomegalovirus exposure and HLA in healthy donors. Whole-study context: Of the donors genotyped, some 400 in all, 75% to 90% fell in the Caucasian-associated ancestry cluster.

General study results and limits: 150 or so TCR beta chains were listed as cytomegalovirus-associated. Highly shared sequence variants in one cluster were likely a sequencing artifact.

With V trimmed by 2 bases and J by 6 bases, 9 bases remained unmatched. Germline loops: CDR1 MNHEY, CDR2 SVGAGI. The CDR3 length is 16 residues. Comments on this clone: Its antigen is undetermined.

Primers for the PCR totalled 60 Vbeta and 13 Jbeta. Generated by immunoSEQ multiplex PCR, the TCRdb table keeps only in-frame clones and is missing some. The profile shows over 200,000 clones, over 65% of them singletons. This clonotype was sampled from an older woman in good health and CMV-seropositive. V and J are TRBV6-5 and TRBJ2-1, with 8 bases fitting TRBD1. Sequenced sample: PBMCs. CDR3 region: CASSYVGTGQLNEQFF. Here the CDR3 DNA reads TGTGCCAGCAGTTACGTCGGGACAGGTCAGCTCAATGAGCAGTTCTTC.